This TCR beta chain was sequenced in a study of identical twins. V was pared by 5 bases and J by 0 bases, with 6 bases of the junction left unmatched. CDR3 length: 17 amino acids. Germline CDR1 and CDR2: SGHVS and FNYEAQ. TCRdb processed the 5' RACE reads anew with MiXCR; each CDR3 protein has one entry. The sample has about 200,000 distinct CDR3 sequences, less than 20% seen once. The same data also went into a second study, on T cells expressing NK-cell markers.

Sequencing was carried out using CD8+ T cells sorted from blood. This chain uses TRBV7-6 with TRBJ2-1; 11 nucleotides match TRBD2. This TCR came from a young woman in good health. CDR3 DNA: TGTGCCAGCAGCACCGGGACTAGCGGCTTCTCCTACAATGAGCAGTTCTTC. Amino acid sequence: CASSTGTSGFSYNEQFF. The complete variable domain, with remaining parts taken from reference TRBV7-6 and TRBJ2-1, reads GAGVSQSPRYKVTKRGQDVALRCDPISGHVSLYWYRQALGQGPEFLTYFNYEAQQDKSGLPNDRFSAERPEGSISTLTIQRTEQRDSAMYRCASSTGTSGFSYNEQFFGPGTRLTVL.